The T cell receptor beta chain described here comes from a study of cytomegalovirus exposure and HLA in healthy donors. Study context: An early data release held around 80 million unique TCRs from HLA-typed donors.

Per the germline V gene, CDR1 is SEHNR and CDR2 is FQNEAQ (reference sequence). There are 16 residues in the CDR3. PCR used 60 Vbeta primers and 13 Jbeta primers. The method was immunoSEQ multiplex PCR; TCRdb's version includes in-frame clones alone and lacks a portion of them. The sample holds roughly 120,000 clones; roughly 71% are singletons and the top ten take approximately 3%. On this clone itself: Mismatch with germline at one junction end may stem from a read error.

The sequence came from a woman aged 40 to 49 in good health and CMV-seropositive. The J gene is TRBJ2-7, the V gene TRBV7-9; 16 bases match TRBD2. The specimen was PBMCs. This CDR3 is CSSSGGTSGRAYEQYF. The DNA of the CDR3 is TGTTCCAGCAGCGGAGGGACTAGCGGGAGGGCCTACGAGCAGTACTTC.